The rows below give T cell receptor beta chains drawn from one sample of a study of vaccination and CD4 T cells after COVID-19. No cognate antigen is known for these TCRs. TCRdb re-called the PCR reads with MiXCR, one entry per CDR3 protein. In the table there are 15,000 to 18,000 distinct CDR3 sequences, roughly 61% of which are singletons. The sequenced material came from CD4+ T cells from blood, cultured in vitro. These receptors all stem from a human donor who had recovered from COVID-19. Both conserved end residues are part of each CDR3. Fields, in order: J gene, V gene, D gene, clone size, CDR3 DNA, CDR3 protein. D genes are given only for firm matches. Where a row states a size, it is once, few, many or the class of an expanded clone; other rows omit it.

TRBJ1-2 | TRBV20-1 | . | few | TGCAGTGCTAGAGATTGGACGGCCAGCTTGAAATATGGCTACACCTTC | CSARDWTASLKYGYTF
TRBJ2-1 | TRBV30 | TRBD1 | . | TGTGCCTGGAGAGGACAGGGGTGGAATGAGCAGTTCTTC | CAWRGQGWNEQFF
TRBJ2-7 | TRBV7-2 | . | . | TGTGCCAGCAGCCCCGGTGGAGGGACAGCCTACGAGCAGTACTTC | CASSPGGGTAYEQYF
TRBJ1-1 | TRBV24-1 | TRBD1 | . | TGTGCCACCAGTGAGGGGGACAGGTCTGAAGCTTTCTTT | CATSEGDRSEAFF
TRBJ1-5 | TRBV6-2/TRBV6-3 | TRBD1 | . | TGTGCCAGCAGGGAAGAGACCCACAGGGGGCCAAATCAGCCCCAGCATTTT | CASREETHRGPNQPQHF
TRBJ2-4 | TRBV6-1 | . | once | TGTGCCAGCAGTAGTTTTAACATTCAGTACTTC | CASSSFNIQYF
TRBJ2-3 | TRBV7-9 | TRBD2 | . | TGTGCCACTGGCGGGGTAGCGGGAGGGGCAGATACGCAGTATTTT | CATGGVAGGADTQYF
TRBJ1-2 | TRBV6-1 | TRBD1 | once | TGTGCCAGCAGATCTGACAGGGACTTTGGCTACACCTTC | CASRSDRDFGYTF
TRBJ1-1 | TRBV5-1 | . | . | TGCGCCAGCAGCCCCCCGGGCTCCATTACTGAAGCTTTCTTT | CASSPPGSITEAFF
TRBJ2-3 | TRBV7-2 | . | once | TGTGCCAGCAGCTTAGTCGGGACATCCACAGATACGCAGTATTTT | CASSLVGTSTDTQYF
TRBJ1-1 | TRBV7-8 | . | . | TGTGCCAGCAGCTTAGTCGCAGGGAACACTGAAGCTTTCTTT | CASSLVAGNTEAFF
TRBJ2-3 | TRBV6-1 | TRBD2 | few | TGTGCCAGCAGTGAAGGGGGCGGGGGGGCAACAGATACGCAGTATTTT | CASSEGGGGATDTQYF
TRBJ2-1 | TRBV20-1 | TRBD1 | . | TGCAGTGCTGGAGGACAGGGGGGAAATGAGCAGTTCTTC | CSAGGQGGNEQFF
TRBJ1-5 | TRBV14 | TRBD1 | . | TGTGCCAGCAGCCGGGACAGTGATCAGCCCCAGCATTTT | CASSRDSDQPQHF
TRBJ2-5 | TRBV20-1 | . | . | TGCAGTGCTAGAGAACCGGGGCGGAAAGAGACCCAGTACTTC | CSAREPGRKETQYF
TRBJ1-5 | TRBV5-6 | TRBD1 | . | TGTGCCAGCAGCCCCTGGACAGGGGTAGGTCAGCCCCAGCATTTT | CASSPWTGVGQPQHF
TRBJ2-5 | TRBV6-1 | TRBD2 | . | TGTGCCAGCAGTCCAGGGGGAGCGGGAGGGGAGACCCAGTACTTC | CASSPGGAGGETQYF
TRBJ2-5 | TRBV7-2 | . | . | TGTGCCAGCAGTTTGGACCAGAGAAAATTTCAAGAGACCCAGTACTTC | CASSLDQRKFQETQYF